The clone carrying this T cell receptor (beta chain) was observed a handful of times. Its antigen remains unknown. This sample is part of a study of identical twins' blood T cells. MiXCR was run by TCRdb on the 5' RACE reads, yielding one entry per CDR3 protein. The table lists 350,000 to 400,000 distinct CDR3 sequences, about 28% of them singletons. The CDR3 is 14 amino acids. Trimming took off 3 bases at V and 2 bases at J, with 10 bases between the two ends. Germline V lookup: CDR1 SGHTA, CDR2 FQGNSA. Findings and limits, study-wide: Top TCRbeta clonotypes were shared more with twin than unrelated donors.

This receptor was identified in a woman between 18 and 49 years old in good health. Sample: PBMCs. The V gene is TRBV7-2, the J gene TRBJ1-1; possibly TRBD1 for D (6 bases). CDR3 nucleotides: TGTGCCAGCAGCTTCTGGGGGGCAAACACTGAAGCTTTCTTT. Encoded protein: CASSFWGANTEAFF.